This TCR beta chain came from a study of yellow fever vaccine responses in identical twins. This clonotype was seen once. Its antigen remains unidentified. Germline loops: CDR1 DFQATT, CDR2 SNEGSKA (reference sequence). The length of the CDR3 is 13 residues. V lost 5 bases to trimming and J lost 4 bases, with 14 bases between them. Whole-study findings and limits: The authors reported partly convergent, partly personalized vaccine responses in identical twins.

TCRdb reanalysed the RT-PCR reads using MiXCR and keeps one entry per CDR3 protein. Here the sample spans around 15,000 distinct CDR3 sequences, 82% being singletons. V usage is TRBV20-1 and J usage is TRBJ1-2, with D hard to call. The sample consisted of T cells from blood (PBMCs), unsorted or a sorted subset (not recorded which), taken before or after yellow fever vaccination (not recorded which). The TCR sequence derives from a woman younger than 35 who received the yellow fever vaccine. CDR3 DNA sequence: TGCAGTGCTCCCGCCGTGATATCCTATGGCTACACCTTC. It translates to CSAPAVISYGYTF.